This is a list of T cell receptor beta chains from one sample in a study of cytomegalovirus exposure and HLA in healthy donors. The repertoire was sequenced with immunoSEQ multiplex PCR; TCRdb's copy has only in-frame clones and lacks some. The table lists around 130,000 clones. Sequencing used PBMCs. Source of these receptors: a woman aged 55-69 years in good health and CMV-seronegative. Each CDR3 is given with its conserved first and last residue. A D gene is named only where the DNA matches it firmly.

V,D,J,DNA,CDR3
TRBV4-1,TRBD2,TRBJ2-1,TGCGCCAGCAGCCGAGTCCTAGCGGGAGGAACGAGCTCCTACAATGAGCAGTTCTTC,CASSRVLAGGTSSYNEQFF
TRBV30,NA,TRBJ2-3,TGTGCCTGGAGTGTTGGGCAGGTAGGCACAGATACGCAGTATTTT,CAWSVGQVGTDTQYF
TRBV11-3,TRBD1,TRBJ1-2,TGTGCCAGCGGACAGGGGCGTGGTGGCTACACCTTC,CASGQGRGGYTF
TRBV13,TRBD2,TRBJ2-1,TGTGCCAGCAGCCAGGGACTAGCGGTGTCCAATGAGCAGTTCTTC,CASSQGLAVSNEQFF
TRBV7-3,TRBD1,TRBJ2-5,TGTGCCAGCAGCTCGACAGGGTTGGAGACCCAGTACTTC,CASSSTGLETQYF
TRBV5-4,TRBD1,TRBJ2-3,TGTGCCAGCAGCCTCGCGGACAGGGGAGTAGATACGCAGTATTTT,CASSLADRGVDTQYF
TRBV10-3,TRBD2,TRBJ2-5,TGTGCCATCAGTGGGGGACTACAAGAGACCCAGTACTTC,CAISGGLQETQYF
TRBV5-4,TRBD1,TRBJ2-5,TGTGCCAGCAGCCCTGGACAGGGGGGGACCCAGTACTTC,CASSPGQGGTQYF
TRBV6-5,NA,TRBJ1-2,TGTGCCAGCAGAGAGGGCTATGGCTACACCTTC,CASREGYGYTF
TRBV11-2,NA,TRBJ2-1,TGTGCCAGCGGGGGGAATGAGCAGTTCTTC,CASGGNEQFF
TRBV6-5,TRBD1,TRBJ1-5,TGTGCCAGCAGTTCCAACAGGGGGCCAGCGCCCCAGCATTTT,CASSSNRGPAPQHF
TRBV11-3,NA,TRBJ2-7,TGTGCCAGCCAACACGGGGGCGAGCAGTACTTC,CASQHGGEQYF
TRBV28,NA,TRBJ1-5,TGTGCCAGCAGTTCCGGGGTGCAGCCCCAGCATTTT,CASSSGVQPQHF
TRBV2,NA,TRBJ2-3,TGTGCCAGCAGGGGTAGGGGCTTTAGCACAGATACGCAGTATTTT,CASRGRGFSTDTQYF
TRBV27,TRBD1,TRBJ1-5,TGTGCCAGCAGCCGTGGACAGGGGGGGCAGCCCCAGCATTTT,CASSRGQGGQPQHF
TRBV9,NA,TRBJ2-6,TGTGCCAGCAGCTTCCAGGGGACTGGGGCCAACGTCCTGACTTTC,CASSFQGTGANVLTF
TRBV6-5,TRBD1,TRBJ2-7,TGTGCCAGCACGACCGGACAGGGGGCTCTCGAGCAGTACTTC,CASTTGQGALEQYF
TRBV5-6,TRBD1,TRBJ1-1,TGTGCCAGCAGCTTAATTGACAGGGTAGACACTGAAGCTTTCTTT,CASSLIDRVDTEAFF
TRBV5-6,TRBD2,TRBJ2-2,TGTGCCAGCCTCGCTAGCGGGAGGCCAGACACCGGGGAGCTGTTTTTT,CASLASGRPDTGELFF
TRBV10-3,TRBD1,TRBJ1-1,TGTGCCATCGGGACAGGGGACGGGTTAGGTGACACTGAAGCTTTCTTT,CAIGTGDGLGDTEAFF
TRBV11-2,NA,TRBJ1-2,TGTGCCAGCAGCCTGGGCCTCGGGGGGTATAACTATGGCTACACCTTC,CASSLGLGGYNYGYTF
TRBV7-3,NA,TRBJ1-3,TGTGCCAGCAGCTCAGGGGATGGAAACACCATATATTTT,CASSSGDGNTIYF
TRBV9,NA,TRBJ1-3,TGTGCCAGCAGCGTAGGCGCAGGGTTTTTGGAGTCTGGAAACACCATATATTTT,CASSVGAGFLESGNTIYF
TRBV4-1,NA,TRBJ1-6,TGCGCCAGCAGCCAGGTCTTGACAGATAATTCACCCCTCCACTTT,CASSQVLTDNSPLHF
TRBV27,NA,TRBJ2-7,TGTGCCAGCAGTTCAAAACAGAACTACGAGCAGTACTTC,CASSSKQNYEQYF
TRBV4-1,TRBD1,TRBJ2-1,TGCGCCAGCAGCCCGTCCCGGGACAGAAACAATGAGCAGTTCTTC,CASSPSRDRNNEQFF
TRBV19,NA,TRBJ1-1,TGTGCCAGTAGTCGAAACGGGGTCGCCACTGAAGCTTTCTTT,CASSRNGVATEAFF
TRBV5-1,TRBD1,TRBJ2-5,TGCGCCAGCAGCTTGTCGGGACAGCCGATCCAAGAGACCCAGTACTTC,CASSLSGQPIQETQYF
TRBV7-2,NA,TRBJ1-1,TGTGCCAGCAGCTTAGTCCCAGGGGCGAACACTGAAGCTTTCTTT,CASSLVPGANTEAFF
TRBV19,TRBD2,TRBJ2-7,TGTGCCAGTAGTTCCCCTAGCGGGAGGGCCTACGAGCAGTACTTC,CASSSPSGRAYEQYF
TRBV6-5,NA,TRBJ1-5,TGTGCCAGCAGTCAGGCTCTGTCTGGTCAGCCCCAGCATTTT,CASSQALSGQPQHF
TRBV11-2,TRBD1,TRBJ1-4,TGTGCCAGCAGCTTAGGGTTGACGGGACAGAGGAGTGAAAAACTGTTTTTT,CASSLGLTGQRSEKLFF